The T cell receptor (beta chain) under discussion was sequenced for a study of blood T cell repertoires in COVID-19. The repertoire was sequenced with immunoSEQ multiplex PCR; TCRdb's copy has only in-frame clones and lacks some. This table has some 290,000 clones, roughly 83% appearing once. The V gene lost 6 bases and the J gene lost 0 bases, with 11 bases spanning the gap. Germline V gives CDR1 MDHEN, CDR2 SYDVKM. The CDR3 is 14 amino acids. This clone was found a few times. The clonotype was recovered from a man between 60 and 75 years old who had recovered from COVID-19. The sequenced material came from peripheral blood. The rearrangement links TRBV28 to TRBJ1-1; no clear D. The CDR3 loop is CASRLKRMNTEAFF. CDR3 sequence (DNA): TGTGCCAGCAGACTAAAACGCATGAACACTGAAGCTTTCTTT.